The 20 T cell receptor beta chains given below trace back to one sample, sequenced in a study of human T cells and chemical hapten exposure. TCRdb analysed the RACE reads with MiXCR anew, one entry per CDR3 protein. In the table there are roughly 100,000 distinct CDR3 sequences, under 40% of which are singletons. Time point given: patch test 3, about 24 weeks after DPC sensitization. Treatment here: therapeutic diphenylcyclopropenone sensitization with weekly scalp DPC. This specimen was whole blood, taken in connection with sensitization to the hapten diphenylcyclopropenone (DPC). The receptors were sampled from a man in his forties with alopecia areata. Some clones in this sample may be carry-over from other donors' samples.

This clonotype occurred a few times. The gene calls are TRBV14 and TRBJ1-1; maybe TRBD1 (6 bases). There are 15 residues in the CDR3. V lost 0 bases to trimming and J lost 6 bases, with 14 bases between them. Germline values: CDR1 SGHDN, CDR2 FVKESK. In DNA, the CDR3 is TGTGCCAGCAGCCAAGATCCACAGGGAATCGCTGAAGCTTTCTTT. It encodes CASSQDPQGIAEAFF.

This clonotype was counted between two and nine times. The CDR3 is CAIGQVICSYEQYF. CDR3 DNA sequence: TGTGCCATCGGACAGGTAATCTGCTCCTACGAGCAGTACTTC. The chain couples TRBV21-1 to TRBJ2-7; the table's D call of TRBD1 was not tested on the DNA. TRBV21-1 is noted as a pseudogene. CDR3 length equals 14 residues.

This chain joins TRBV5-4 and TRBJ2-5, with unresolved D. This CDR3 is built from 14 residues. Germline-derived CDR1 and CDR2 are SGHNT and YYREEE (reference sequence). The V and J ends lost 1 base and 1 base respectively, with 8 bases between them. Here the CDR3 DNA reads TGTGCCAGCAGCTTGAGAGCCACCCAAGAGACCCAGTACTTC. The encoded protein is CASSLRATQETQYF. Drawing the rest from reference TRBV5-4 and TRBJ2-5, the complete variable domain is ETGVTQSPTHLIKTRGQQVTLRCSSQSGHNTVSWYQQALGQGPQFIFQYYREEENGRGNFPPRFSGLQFPNYSSELNVNALELDDSALYLCASSLRATQETQYFGPGTRLLVL.

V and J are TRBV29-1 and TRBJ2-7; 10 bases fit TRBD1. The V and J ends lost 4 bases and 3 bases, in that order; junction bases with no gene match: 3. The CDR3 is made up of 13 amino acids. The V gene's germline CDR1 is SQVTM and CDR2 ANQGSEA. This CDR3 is CSVAGQGIYEQYF. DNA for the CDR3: TGCAGCGTTGCGGGACAGGGGATCTACGAGCAGTACTTC.

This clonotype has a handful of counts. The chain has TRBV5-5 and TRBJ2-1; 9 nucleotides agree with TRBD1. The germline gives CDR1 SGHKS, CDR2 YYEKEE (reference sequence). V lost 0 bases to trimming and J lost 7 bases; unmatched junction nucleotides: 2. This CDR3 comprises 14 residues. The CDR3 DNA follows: TGTGCCAGCAGCTTGGGACAGGGGGTAAATGAGCAGTTCTTC. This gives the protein CASSLGQGVNEQFF.

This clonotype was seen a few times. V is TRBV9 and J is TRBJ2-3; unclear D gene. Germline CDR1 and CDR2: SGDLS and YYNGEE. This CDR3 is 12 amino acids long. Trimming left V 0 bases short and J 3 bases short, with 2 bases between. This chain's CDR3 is CASSVATDTQYF. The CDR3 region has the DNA TGTGCCAGCAGCGTAGCGACAGATACGCAGTATTTT.

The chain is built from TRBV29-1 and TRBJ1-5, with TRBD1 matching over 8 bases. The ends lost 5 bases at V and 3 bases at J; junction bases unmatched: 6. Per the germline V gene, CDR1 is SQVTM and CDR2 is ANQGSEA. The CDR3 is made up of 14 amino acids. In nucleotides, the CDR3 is TGCAGCGTTTGGGACAGGTCGCCCAATCAGCCCCAGCATTTT. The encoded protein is CSVWDRSPNQPQHF.

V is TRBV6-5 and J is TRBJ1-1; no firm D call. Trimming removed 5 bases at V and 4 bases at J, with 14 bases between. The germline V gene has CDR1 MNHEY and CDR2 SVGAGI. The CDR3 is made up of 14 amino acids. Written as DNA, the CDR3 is TGTGCCAGCAGTCCCGATCGGATGGGCACTGAAGCTTTCTTT. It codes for CASSPDRMGTEAFF.

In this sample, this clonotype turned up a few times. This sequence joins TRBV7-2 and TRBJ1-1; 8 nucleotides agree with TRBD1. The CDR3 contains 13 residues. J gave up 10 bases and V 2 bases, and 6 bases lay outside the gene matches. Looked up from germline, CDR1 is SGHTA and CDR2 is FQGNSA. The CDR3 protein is CASSLRTGRIAFF. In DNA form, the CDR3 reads TGTGCCAGCAGCTTACGGACAGGGAGGATAGCTTTCTTT.

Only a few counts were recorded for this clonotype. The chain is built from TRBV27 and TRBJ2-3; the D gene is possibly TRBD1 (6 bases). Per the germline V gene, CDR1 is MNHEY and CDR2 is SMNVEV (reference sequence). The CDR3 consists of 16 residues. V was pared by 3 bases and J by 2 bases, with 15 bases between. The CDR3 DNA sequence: TGTGCCAGCAGTTTGACCGGGACACGAGTCACAGATACGCAGTATTTT. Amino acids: CASSLTGTRVTDTQYF.

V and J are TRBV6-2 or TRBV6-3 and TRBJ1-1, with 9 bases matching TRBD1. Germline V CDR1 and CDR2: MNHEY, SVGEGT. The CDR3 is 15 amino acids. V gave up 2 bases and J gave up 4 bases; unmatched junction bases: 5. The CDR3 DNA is TGTGCCAGCAGTTACGCGGACAGGGGTGCCACTGAAGCTTTCTTT. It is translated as CASSYADRGATEAFF.

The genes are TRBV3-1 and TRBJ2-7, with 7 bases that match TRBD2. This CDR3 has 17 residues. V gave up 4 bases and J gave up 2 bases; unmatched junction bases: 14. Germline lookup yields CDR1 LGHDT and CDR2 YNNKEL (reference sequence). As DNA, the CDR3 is TGTGCCAGCAGCCCCGAAGGGATGGGCGGGAGACCCTACGAGCAGTACTTC. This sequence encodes CASSPEGMGGRPYEQYF.

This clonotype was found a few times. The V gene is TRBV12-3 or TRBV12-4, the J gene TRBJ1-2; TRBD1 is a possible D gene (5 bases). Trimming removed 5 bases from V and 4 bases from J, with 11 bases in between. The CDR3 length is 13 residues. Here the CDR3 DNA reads TGTGCCAGCAGTCCCGACAGATTCTATGGCTACACCTTC. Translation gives CASSPDRFYGYTF.

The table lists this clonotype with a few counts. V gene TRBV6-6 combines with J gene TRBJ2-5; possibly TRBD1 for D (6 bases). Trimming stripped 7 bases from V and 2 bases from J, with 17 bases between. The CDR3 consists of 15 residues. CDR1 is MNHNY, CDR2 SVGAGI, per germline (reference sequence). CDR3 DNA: TGTGCCAGCACGTTACAGGGAAGAGGACAAGAGACCCAGTACTTC. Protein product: CASTLQGRGQETQYF.

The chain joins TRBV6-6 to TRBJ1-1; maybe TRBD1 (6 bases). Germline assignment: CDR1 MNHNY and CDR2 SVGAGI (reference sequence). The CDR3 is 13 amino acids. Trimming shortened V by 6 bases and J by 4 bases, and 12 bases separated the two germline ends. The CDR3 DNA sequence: TGTGCCAGCAGATTTGACAGGACCACTGAAGCTTTCTTT. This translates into CASRFDRTTEAFF.

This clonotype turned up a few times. The CDR3 nucleotides read TGTGCCAGCAGTTTATATTGGGGGCTGCAGCCCCAGCATTTT. Its protein is CASSLYWGLQPQHF. The chain couples TRBV28 to TRBJ1-5, with a possible D match to TRBD1 (6 bases). There are 14 residues in the CDR3. CDR1 is MDHEN and CDR2 is SYDVKM in the germline V gene. Trimming stripped 1 base from V and 7 bases from J, with 11 bases between.

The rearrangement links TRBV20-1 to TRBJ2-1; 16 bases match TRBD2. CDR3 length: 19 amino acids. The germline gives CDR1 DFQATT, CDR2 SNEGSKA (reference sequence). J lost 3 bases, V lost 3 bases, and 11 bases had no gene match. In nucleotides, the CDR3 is TGCAGTGCTAGGTCGGGACTAGCGGGAGGGACGGCGGGCTACAATGAGCAGTTCTTC. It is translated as CSARSGLAGGTAGYNEQFF.

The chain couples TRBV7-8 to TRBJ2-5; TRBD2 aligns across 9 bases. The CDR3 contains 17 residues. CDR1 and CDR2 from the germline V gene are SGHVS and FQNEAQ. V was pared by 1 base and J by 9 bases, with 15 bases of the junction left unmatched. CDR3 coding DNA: TGTGCCAGCAGCTTAGGTTTTCTAGCGGGGACCCGGGAGGCCCAGTACTTC. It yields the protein CASSLGFLAGTREAQYF.

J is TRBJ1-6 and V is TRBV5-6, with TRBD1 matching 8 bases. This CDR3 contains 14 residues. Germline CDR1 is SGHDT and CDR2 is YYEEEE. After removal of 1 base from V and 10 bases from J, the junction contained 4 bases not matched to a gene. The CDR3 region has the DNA TGTGCCAGCAGCTTGTCGACAGGGGTGTCACCCCTCCACTTT. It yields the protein CASSLSTGVSPLHF. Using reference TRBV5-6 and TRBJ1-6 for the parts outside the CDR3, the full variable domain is DAGVTQSPTHLIKTRGQQVTLRCSPKSGHDTVSWYQQALGQGPQFIFQYYEEEERQRGNFPDRFSGHQFPNYSSELNVNALLLGDSALYLCASSLSTGVSPLHFGNGTRLTVT.

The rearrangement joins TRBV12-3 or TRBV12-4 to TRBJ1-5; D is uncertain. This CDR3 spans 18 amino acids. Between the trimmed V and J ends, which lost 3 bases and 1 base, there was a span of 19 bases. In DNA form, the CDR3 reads TGTGCCAGCAGTTTGGGCGGATCGGGCGTCGTGAGCAATCAGCCCCAGCATTTT. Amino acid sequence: CASSLGGSGVVSNQPQHF.